This T cell receptor (beta chain) was recorded in a study of tumor-infiltrating lymphocytes in primary liver carcinoma. Whole-study context: Ages ranged from 30 to 69, with HCC or mixed HCC-cholangiocarcinoma. Each of the growths was stage T1-T3 N0M0, extending about 4 to 10 cm across. Regarding the study as a whole: Only about 8-25% of top clones were detected in each of the five tumor regions.

The source material, about 19-30 mg of unsorted bulk tissue, was used to co-extract RNA and DNA. Each of the tumor samples contained in excess of 80% viable tumor cells. TCR beta cDNA was prepared out of 500 ng total RNA by means of a constant-region primer. Libraries of TCR beta came from three nested multiplex PCR rounds with slightly modified ARM-PCR. Use of TRBV1-TRBV30 forward primers with a C-beta reverse primer characterized the first two PCR rounds, which lasted 10 cycles each. TCRdb recomputed calls from the multiplex PCR reads with MiXCR, one row per CDR3 protein. The table shows approximately 92,000 distinct CDR3 sequences, with roughly 69% occurring only once. Concerning this clonotype: Its specificity is not known. Being one base from a much bigger clone, this may be a read error.

The CDR3 has 11 residues. In germline, CDR1 is MDHEN, CDR2 SYDVKM. J is TRBJ2-1 and V is TRBV28; D gene ambiguous. The material sequenced was liver tumor tissue from sampling region 5. Subset reported: tumor region T5, tumor centre. This clonotype was sampled from a woman aged 60 to 75 with primary liver carcinoma and hepatitis B virus infection. CDR3 nucleotide sequence: TGTGCCAGCAGTCACTACAATGTGCAGTTCTTC. The encoded protein is CASSHYNVQFF.